The 29 T cell receptor beta chains given below trace back to one sample, sequenced in a study of CD8+CD57+ T cells in acquired aplastic anemia (dated by TCRdb to 2016 to 2019). Expansion of CD8+CD57+ cells had been shown by flow cytometry in the patients chosen for sequencing. TCRdb records Illumina HiSeq 2000 as the sequencer. TCR beta VDJ combination and CDR3 sequence profiling used genomic DNA as the template. In TCRdb, the public reads were trimmed at Q25 with fastp and aligned with MiXCR, with productive beta chains retained. Under each unique CDR3 protein, matching rows form one entry showing the most common genes and DNA. A total of hundreds of thousands of distinct CDR3 sequences appear in this sample, roughly 34% of them only once. The top ten clonotypes cover 0.75% to 0.95% of the sample. Sequencing was carried out using sorted CD4+, CD8+, or CD8+CD57+ T cells (not recorded which) from PBMCs. The receptors come from a human donor with aplastic anemia.

This sequence joins TRBV11-2 and TRBJ2-1; 9 nucleotides match TRBD1. V trimming: 6 bases; J trimming: 2 bases; junction bases outside the gene matches: 5. CDR1 is SGHAT and CDR2 is FQNNGV in the germline V gene. This CDR3 region has 15 residues. CDR3 sequence reads: CASSTTGGAYNEQFF. Here the CDR3 DNA reads TGTGCCAGCAGTACCACAGGGGGCGCCTACAATGAGCAGTTCTTC.

The count of this clonotype is one. The junction does not match germline at one end; this may be a read error. The chain uses TRBV14 and TRBJ1-6; D may be TRBD1 (6 bases). The V gene's germline CDR1 is SGHDN and CDR2 FVKESK. This CDR3 has 18 residues. The CDR3 sequence is CASSRGYTGLSYNPPLHF. As DNA, the CDR3 is TGTGCCAGCAGCCGGGGTTATACAGGGCTGTCCTATAATCCACCCCTCCACTTT.

As to this clonotype: The conserved phenylalanine or tryptophan normally closing the CDR3 is absent here, so this likely arose from a read error. The chain links TRBV19 to TRBJ1-5, with 10 nucleotides matching TRBD1. The V gene end was trimmed by 3 bases and the J gene end by 3 bases; junction bases not matched to a gene: 8. Germline V gives CDR1 LNHDA, CDR2 SQIVND (reference sequence). The CDR3 extends over 17 amino acids. The CDR3 is CASSIWRDRGFNQPQHS. CDR3 nucleotides: TGTGCCAGTAGTATTTGGAGGGACAGGGGTTTCAATCAGCCCCAGCATTCT.

V gene TRBV5-1 combines with J gene TRBJ1-1; no firm D call. Germline V gives CDR1 SGHRS, CDR2 YFSETQ. CDR3 length: 15 amino acids. V was cut by 2 bases and J by 1 base, with 12 bases left in between. The CDR3 DNA follows: TGCGCCAGCAGCTTAGCTGGGAGCGGGAACACTGAAGCTTTCTTT. It translates to CASSLAGSGNTEAFF.

V is TRBV19 and J is TRBJ1-5, with a possible D match to TRBD1 (6 bases). Between the trimmed V and J ends, which lost 9 bases and 8 bases, there was a span of 26 bases. Germline-derived CDR1 and CDR2 are LNHDA and SQIVND (reference sequence). The CDR3 runs to 16 residues. The CDR3 is CASSLGGQGKVKPQHF. The CDR3 DNA reads TGTGCCAGCAGTTTAGGGGGTCAGGGGAAGGTTAAGCCCCAGCATTTT.

This clonotype came up many times. The chain combines TRBV10-3 with TRBJ1-6; a possible D gene is TRBD1 (5 bases). V gave up 6 bases and J gave up 5 bases, with 11 bases separating them. Germline-derived CDR1 and CDR2 are ENHRY and SYGVKD. This CDR3 has 14 amino acids. CDR3 amino acids: CAIRTDSHNSPLHF. CDR3 coding DNA: TGTGCCATCAGGACAGACAGCCATAATTCACCCCTCCACTTT.

This clonotype was detected many times. V gene TRBV25-1 combines with J gene TRBJ1-6, with TRBD1 identical over 9 bases. The J segment lost 6 bases and the V segment lost 5 bases, leaving 5 bases of the junction unmatched. The CDR3 sequence is 15 residues long. Germline-derived CDR1 and CDR2 are MGHDK and SYGVNS. The CDR3 DNA follows: TGTGCCAGCAGTTCACAGGGGGCAGGTAATTCACCCCTCCACTTT. Its translation is CASSSQGAGNSPLHF.

Details on this clonotype: Just one base apart from a much larger clone, this may be a read error. The CDR3 end shows no conserved phenylalanine or tryptophan, and so a read error is likely. The genes are TRBV20-1 and TRBJ2-7, with TRBD2 matching over 11 bases. The CDR3 has 15 amino acids. V shed 2 bases, J shed 5 bases, and the junction held 8 bases outside the gene matches. Germline V gene data show CDR1 as DFQATT and CDR2 as SNEGSKA (reference sequence). The CDR3 nucleotides are TGCAGTGCTAGACGGCTAGCGGGAGGTCTGGACGAGCAGTACCTC. Protein product: CSARRLAGGLDEQYL.

The genes are TRBV19 and TRBJ2-2; D unclear. Trimming removed 7 bases from V and 0 bases from J, with 6 bases in between. The CDR3 totals 13 residues. The V gene's germline CDR1 is LNHDA and CDR2 SQIVND (reference sequence). The CDR3 nucleotides are TGTGCCAGTACTTTTTCGAACACCGGGGAGCTGTTTTTT. This translates into CASTFSNTGELFF.

At least ten counts were recorded for this clonotype. The chain uses TRBV2 and TRBJ1-2; no reliable D call. The CDR3 contains 13 residues. Between the trimmed V and J ends, which lost 4 bases and 8 bases, there was a span of 14 bases. Germline CDR1 reads SNHLY; CDR2 reads FYNNEI. This CDR3 is CASSGTAFWGYTF. In DNA form, the CDR3 reads TGTGCCAGCAGTGGGACGGCCTTTTGGGGCTACACCTTC.

V and J are TRBV20-1 and TRBJ1-1, with D possibly being TRBD1 (6 bases). Germline V gives CDR1 DFQATT, CDR2 SNEGSKA (reference sequence). The CDR3 contains 12 residues. V was clipped by 6 bases and J by 9 bases, with 17 bases between them. CDR3 nucleotide sequence: TGCAGTGCCAGGGGCAGAATCGAAAAAGCTTTCTTT. This codes for CSARGRIEKAFF.

This clonotype has at least ten counts. This chain uses TRBV5-5 with TRBJ1-2, with unresolved D. This CDR3 has 14 residues. Trimming pared 0 bases from V and 3 bases from J, leaving 9 bases between. CDR1 and CDR2 from the germline V gene are SGHKS and YYEKEE (reference sequence). CDR3 in DNA: TGTGCCAGCAGCTTGGATAGGTACGACTATGGCTACACCTTC. Translating it yields CASSLDRYDYGYTF.

This clonotype was counted many times. The V call is TRBV10-1, the J call TRBJ2-7; 8 nucleotides line up with TRBD1. The CDR3 covers 15 residues. Germline CDR1 is WNHNN and CDR2 is SYGVQD (reference sequence). V lost 0 bases to trimming and J lost 3 bases; unmatched junction nucleotides: 4. DNA of the CDR3: TGCGCCAGCAGTGAGTCGATTACAGGGGGCTACGAGCAGTACTTC. This sequence encodes CASSESITGGYEQYF.

V gene TRBV25-1 combines with J gene TRBJ2-7, with TRBD1 matching 11 bases. V was pared by 3 bases and J by 7 bases, with 11 bases of the junction left unmatched. The germline V gene encodes CDR1 MGHDK and CDR2 SYGVNS. The CDR3 has 16 residues. As DNA, the CDR3 is TGTGCCAGCAGTGACCCCGTGGGGACAGGGGGTTATGAGCAGTACTTC. Its translation: CASSDPVGTGGYEQYF.

The chain uses TRBV2 and TRBJ1-6, with D maybe TRBD1 (5 bases). The CDR3 is 14 residues long. CDR1 and CDR2 from the germline V gene are SNHLY and FYNNEI. The V end lost 3 bases, the J end lost 6 bases, and 9 bases lay between the germline ends. CDR3 DNA: TGTGCCAGCAGTGACAGGGTGCCTAATTCACCCCTCCACTTT. As protein: CASSDRVPNSPLHF.

This clonotype has a count of ten or more. V gene TRBV2 combines with J gene TRBJ1-2; no definite D call. Looked up from germline, CDR1 is SNHLY and CDR2 is FYNNEI. This CDR3 is built from 14 residues. V dropped 4 bases and J dropped 2 bases, with 11 bases sitting between them. The CDR3 loop is CASSGAASNYGYTF. In DNA, the CDR3 is TGTGCCAGCAGTGGGGCAGCCTCCAACTATGGCTACACCTTC.

This clonotype was recorded many times. The gene calls are TRBV11-2 and TRBJ2-7; D possibly corresponds to TRBD2 (6 bases). The germline V gene encodes CDR1 SGHAT and CDR2 FQNNGV. The germline V and J ends were trimmed by 2 bases and 1 base, with 15 bases remaining between them. The CDR3 has 16 amino acids. As DNA, the CDR3 is TGTGCCAGCAGCTTAATTCCGGGGGACCCGTCCTACGAGCAGTACTTC. Its translation: CASSLIPGDPSYEQYF.

The V gene is TRBV20-1, the J gene TRBJ1-2; possibly TRBD1 for D (5 bases). The CDR3 runs 15 residues. In germline, CDR1 is DFQATT, CDR2 SNEGSKA (reference sequence). The V end was cut by 3 bases, the J end by 8 bases, with 22 bases between. The DNA of the CDR3 is TGCAGTGCTAGTCCGTCTAGGGGAAGAGGCCGGGGCTACACCTTC. This sequence encodes CSASPSRGRGRGYTF.

In regard to this clonotype: Possible read error: a much larger clone is one base away. The gene calls are TRBV24-1 and TRBJ1-1; 7 nucleotides align to TRBD1. The germline gives CDR1 KGHDR, CDR2 SFDVKD. The CDR3 runs to 15 residues. The CDR3: CATSDSGRGNTEPFF. As DNA, the CDR3 is TGTGCCACCAGTGACTCAGGCAGGGGGAACACTGAACCTTTCTTT.

This clonotype was seen a handful of times. This chain joins TRBV5-4 and TRBJ1-2; D unresolved. Germline V gives CDR1 SGHNT, CDR2 YYREEE (reference sequence). The CDR3 is made up of 13 amino acids. The V end lost 3 bases, the J end lost 3 bases, and 9 bases lay between the germline ends. The chain's CDR3 is CASSSHGDYGYTF. CDR3 nucleotides: TGTGCCAGCAGCTCCCACGGTGACTATGGCTACACCTTC. Full variable domain (rest looked up from reference TRBV5-4 and TRBJ1-2): ETGVTQSPTHLIKTRGQQVTLRCSSQSGHNTVSWYQQALGQGPQFIFQYYREEENGRGNFPPRFSGLQFPNYSSELNVNALELDDSALYLCASSSHGDYGYTFGSGTRLTVV.

This clonotype was observed many times. The V call is TRBV29-1, the J call TRBJ1-1; the D is unclear. The germline CDR1 and CDR2 sequences are SQVTM and ANQGSEA. Trimming took 2 bases from V and 0 from J, leaving 7 bases between them. The CDR3 sequence is 13 residues long. This CDR3 reads CSVERRLNTEAFF. The CDR3 coding sequence is TGCAGCGTTGAACGGAGACTGAACACTGAAGCTTTCTTT.

The table lists this clonotype with many counts. V and J are TRBV20-1 and TRBJ1-6; D unresolved. Trimming shortened V by 6 bases and J by 6 bases, and 18 bases separated the two germline ends. The CDR3 is 15 amino acids. CDR1 DFQATT and CDR2 SNEGSKA come from the germline V gene (reference sequence). In DNA, the CDR3 is TGCAGTGCCACCGACCCATTAGGGTTTAATTCACCCCTCCACTTT. Its translation: CSATDPLGFNSPLHF.

This clonotype was found many times. The V gene is TRBV12-3 or TRBV12-4, the J gene TRBJ1-2; TRBD1 matches 7 bases. This CDR3 comprises 14 residues. The trim removed 2 bases at V and 4 bases at J, leaving 4 bases unmatched. For the CDR3, the DNA is TGTGCCAGCAGTTTATCGACAGGGAGCTATGGCTACACCTTC. Amino acids: CASSLSTGSYGYTF.

This clonotype was observed a handful of times. The rearrangement uses TRBV7-3 and TRBJ1-2; 12 bases are a match to TRBD1. Trimming cost V 9 bases and J 8 bases; bases outside gene matches: 10. Germline V lookup: CDR1 SGHTA, CDR2 FQGTGA. This CDR3 spans 14 amino acids. The CDR3 nucleotides read TGTGCCAGTAGTGTTACCGGGACAGGGGGCGGCTACACCTTC. It is translated as CASSVTGTGGGYTF.

There are a few counts of this clonotype. The rearrangement links TRBV7-3 to TRBJ1-2; a weak D match, TRBD1 (5 bases). V lost 5 bases and J lost 4, with 20 bases in between. Germline CDR1 is SGHTA and CDR2 is FQGTGA. The CDR3 runs 16 residues. The CDR3 reads CASSIFTPGRVYGYTF. The CDR3 DNA reads as TGTGCCAGCAGCATATTCACCCCCGGCAGGGTCTATGGCTACACCTTC.

This clonotype occurred once. V is TRBV2 and J is TRBJ1-5; D is ambiguous. The CDR3 contains 15 residues. Germline V gene lookup returns CDR1 SNHLY and CDR2 FYNNEI. The V end lost 6 bases, the J end lost 2 bases, and 14 bases lay between the germline ends. In DNA form, the CDR3 reads TGTGCCAGCAGCATCAGTGAGGTCGGCAATCAGCCCCAGCATTTT. Translated, it gives CASSISEVGNQPQHF.

V gene TRBV11-2 combines with J gene TRBJ2-3, with 8 bases lining up with TRBD1. Germline V CDR1 and CDR2: SGHAT, FQNNGV. The CDR3 spans 15 residues. Unmatched junction bases numbered 8, after V lost 5 bases and J lost 4 bases. CDR3 sequence (DNA): TGTGCCAGCAGCCCTCAAGGACAGGGTGCAGATACGCAGTATTTT. Protein product: CASSPQGQGADTQYF. The full variable domain, rest sourced from reference TRBV11-2 and TRBJ2-3, is EAGVAQSPRYKIIEKRQSVAFWCNPISGHATLYWYQQILGQGPKLLIQFQNNGVVDDSQLPKDRFSAERLKGVDSTLKIQPAKLEDSAVYLCASSPQGQGADTQYFGPGTRLTVL.

About this clonotype: One base away lies a much larger clone, so this may be a sequencing read error. V is TRBV7-9 and J is TRBJ2-7, with D unclear. The CDR3 spans 13 residues. The germline V gene encodes CDR1 SEHNR and CDR2 FQNEAQ (reference sequence). The CDR3 spells CTSSLASPYEQYF. In DNA, the CDR3 is TGTACCAGCAGCTTAGCTTCACCGTACGAGCAGTACTTC.

Points on this clonotype: A much larger clone differs from this one at a single base, so this may be a read error. The CDR3 loop reads CSARVTLGQPQHF. The CDR3 nucleotides read TGCAGTGCTAGAGTGACATTGGGTCAGCCCCAGCATTTT. The chain couples TRBV20-1 to TRBJ1-5; no reliable D call. Trimming removed 1 base at V and 6 bases at J, with 10 bases between. The CDR3 totals 13 residues. Per the germline V gene, CDR1 is DFQATT and CDR2 is SNEGSKA (reference sequence).